Below, 7 T cell receptor beta chains from the same sample are listed, as sequenced in a study of graft-versus-host responses after intestinal transplantation. Using immunoSEQ multiplex PCR, the repertoire was profiled, and TCRdb retains in-frame clones only, with some absent. Among 65,000 to 90,000 clones listed, about 91% were seen once. The antigens these receptors bind are not known. Sample: unstimulated CD8+ T cells sorted from spleen or lymph node cells, taken before transplant. The source of these receptors is a human donor who was the organ donor for an intestinal transplant.

This rearrangement joins TRBV7-3 to TRBJ2-2; weak D call: TRBD2 (5 bases). V was shortened by 5 bases and J by 6 bases, with 7 bases between the two germline ends. In germline, CDR1 is SGHTA, CDR2 FQGTGA. The length of the CDR3 is 12 residues. CDR3 residues: CASSLSAGELFF. The DNA for the CDR3 is TGTGCCAGCAGCCTTAGCGCCGGGGAGCTGTTTTTT.

The chain carries TRBV4-1 and TRBJ1-4; D is unresolved. The CDR3 extends over 15 amino acids. Germline V CDR1 and CDR2: MGHRA, YSYEKL. Trimming stripped 0 bases from V and 3 bases from J, with 8 bases between. Here the CDR3 DNA reads TGCGCCAGCAGCCAAGATGGACCTTCTAATGAAAAACTGTTTTTT. Its protein product is CASSQDGPSNEKLFF.

This clone was detected a few times. The chain recombines TRBV9 with TRBJ2-3; D assignment may be TRBD1 or TRBD2 (6 bases each). V gave up 3 bases and J gave up 6 bases, with 20 bases separating them. Germline V gives CDR1 SGDLS, CDR2 YYNGEE. This CDR3 is built from 16 residues. The CDR3 loop is CASSALGGGPRDTQYF. The CDR3 nucleotides read TGTGCCAGCAGCGCCCTGGGGGGCGGGCCTCGGGATACGCAGTATTTT.

This chain connects TRBV5-1 to TRBJ2-1; 13 nucleotides line up with TRBD2. The germline gives CDR1 SGHRS, CDR2 YFSETQ. Trimming took 7 bases from V and 6 from J; bases not matched to a gene: 10. The CDR3 sequence is 16 residues long. The CDR3 loop reads CASGPGLAGRINEQFF. CDR3 nucleotides: TGCGCCAGCGGTCCGGGACTAGCGGGACGGATCAATGAGCAGTTCTTC.

J is TRBJ2-5 and V is TRBV5-4; 8 bases fit TRBD2. V lost 4 bases to trimming and J lost 5 bases; unmatched junction nucleotides: 10. The CDR3 is made up of 15 amino acids. Looked up from germline, CDR1 is SGHNT and CDR2 is YYREEE (reference sequence). CDR3 loop: CASSASGGGLETQYF. CDR3 DNA sequence: TGTGCCAGCAGCGCGTCGGGCGGGGGGCTGGAGACCCAGTACTTC.

The chain carries TRBV4-1 and TRBJ2-1; no reliable D call. V was shortened by 4 bases and J by 0 bases, with 10 bases between the two germline ends. CDR1 MGHRA and CDR2 YSYEKL come from the germline V gene. CDR3 length equals 15 residues. The DNA of the CDR3 is TGCGCCAGCAGCCCCTTTAGCTCCTCCTACAATGAGCAGTTCTTC. Amino acid sequence: CASSPFSSSYNEQFF.

The chain is built from TRBV7-8 and TRBJ2-7, with TRBD2 matching 12 bases. Germline CDR1 and CDR2: SGHVS and FQNEAQ. The CDR3 is 16 residues long. J gave up 5 bases and V 5 bases, and 10 bases lay outside the gene matches. The CDR3 spells CASSALAGGPFDEQYF. CDR3 coding DNA: TGTGCCAGCAGCGCCCTAGCGGGAGGGCCATTCGACGAGCAGTACTTC.